A selection of T cell receptor beta chains follows, all from one sample in a study of OX40 agonist ivuxolimab in advanced cancers. TCRdb's table, derived via immunoSEQ multiplex PCR, lists solely in-frame clones and lacks some. The sample lists approximately 30,000 clones; roughly 90% were seen once. This specimen consisted of CD4+ or CD8+ T cells sorted from blood, obtained in a trial of the OX40 agonist ivuxolimab. Receptors were obtained from an adult with an advanced solid tumor such as melanoma, head and neck, liver or kidney cancer. Both conserved end residues are part of each CDR3. A D gene is named only where the DNA matches it firmly. Not all rows give a size; the values are once, few, many and, for expanded clones, a class.

size: NA; V: TRBV6-7; J: TRBJ1-3; D: NA; DNA: TGTGCCAGCAGTTACGGGATTCGGACTGGAAACACCATATATTTT; CDR3: CASSYGIRTGNTIYF
size: NA; V: TRBV5-1; J: TRBJ1-1; D: TRBD1; DNA: TGCGCCAGCAAGGCTACAGGGACAGGGGTGAACACTGAAGCTTTCTTT; CDR3: CASKATGTGVNTEAFF
size: NA; V: TRBV10-3; J: TRBJ1-2; D: NA; DNA: TGTGCCATCAGTGAGTCGGGGGGGGCCCTCTATGGCTACACCTTC; CDR3: CAISESGGALYGYTF
size: NA; V: TRBV7-9; J: TRBJ2-3; D: TRBD2; DNA: TGTGCCAGCAGTACCAGACTAGCGGGAGTGGGCACAGATACGCAGTATTTT; CDR3: CASSTRLAGVGTDTQYF
size: NA; V: TRBV29-1; J: TRBJ2-7; D: TRBD1; DNA: TGCAGCGTGGGACAGCCTCCTAACTACGAGCAGTACTTC; CDR3: CSVGQPPNYEQYF
size: NA; V: TRBV29-1; J: TRBJ2-7; D: TRBD2; DNA: TGCAGCGTCGAGGCCCCCACTAGCGGGAGCATCTACGAGCAGTACTTC; CDR3: CSVEAPTSGSIYEQYF
size: NA; V: TRBV27; J: TRBJ2-2; D: TRBD1; DNA: TGTGCCAGCAACAGGGGAGTGGGCACCGGGGAGCTGTTTTTT; CDR3: CASNRGVGTGELFF
size: NA; V: TRBV9; J: TRBJ2-1; D: NA; DNA: TGTGCCAGCAGCCCCCGGGACTTCTACAATGAGCAGTTCTTC; CDR3: CASSPRDFYNEQFF
size: NA; V: TRBV11-2; J: TRBJ2-7; D: NA; DNA: TGTGCCAGCAGCTTAGACTCAGTCTACCGCGGTGAGCAGTACTTC; CDR3: CASSLDSVYRGEQYF
size: once; V: TRBV28; J: TRBJ1-3; D: NA; DNA: TGTGCCAGCAGCCCTGGTGCTGGAAACACCATATATTTT; CDR3: CASSPGAGNTIYF
size: NA; V: TRBV7-2; J: TRBJ2-7; D: NA; DNA: TGTGCCAGCAGCTTAGGACCTGAGGAGCAGTACTTC; CDR3: CASSLGPEEQYF
size: NA; V: TRBV6-5; J: TRBJ1-1; D: NA; DNA: TGTGCCAGCAGTCAGGTGGGGGGGAACACTGAAGCTTTCTTT; CDR3: CASSQVGGNTEAFF
size: once; V: TRBV13; J: TRBJ2-7; D: TRBD2; DNA: TGTGCCAGCAGCTCCGGGACTAGCGGGATCCACGAGCAGTACTTC; CDR3: CASSSGTSGIHEQYF
size: few; V: TRBV5-1; J: TRBJ1-2; D: NA; DNA: TGCGCCAGCAGCGTCGGATCCTCGGACTATGGCTACACCTTC; CDR3: CASSVGSSDYGYTF
size: NA; V: TRBV5-5; J: TRBJ1-4; D: NA; DNA: TGTGCCAGCAGCATTACAGGGTCACTGTTTTTT; CDR3: CASSITGSLFF
size: NA; V: TRBV5-5; J: TRBJ1-2; D: NA; DNA: TGTGCCAGCAGCTTGTCCCGGGATTACTATGGCTACACCTTC; CDR3: CASSLSRDYYGYTF
size: NA; V: TRBV28; J: TRBJ2-1; D: NA; DNA: TGTGCCAGCAGTCCCCCTTTCAGGGGCGTGAGTTACTCACAGTTCTTC; CDR3: CASSPPFRGVSYSQFF
size: NA; V: TRBV27; J: TRBJ2-1; D: NA; DNA: TGTGCCAGCATGGAGCCCGGGACCACGATCGATGAGCAGTTCTTC; CDR3: CASMEPGTTIDEQFF
size: NA; V: TRBV14; J: TRBJ2-7; D: NA; DNA: TGTGCCAGCAGCCAAGAGATGCTTGCGGGGACATTGACCTACGAGCAGTACTTC; CDR3: CASSQEMLAGTLTYEQYF
size: few; V: TRBV4-1; J: TRBJ1-1; D: NA; DNA: TGCGCCAGCAGCCATGAGTCGATGAACACTGAAGCTTTCTTT; CDR3: CASSHESMNTEAFF
size: NA; V: TRBV13; J: TRBJ2-7; D: TRBD2; DNA: TGTGCCAGCAGCTACTATGACGCGGGAGTAAAGAACGAGCAGTACTTC; CDR3: CASSYYDAGVKNEQYF